This TCR delta chain originates from a study of γδ T cells in repeated Plasmodium falciparum infection. Study-wide background: Age- and gender-matched Australian children served as comparison for malaria-exposed Malian children. Some Malian samples span acute malaria episodes; others come from no-transmission periods.

Vgamma9/Vdelta2+ and Vdelta2-negative gammadelta T cells were flow-sorted from PBMC for bulk sequencing. This clone came up a few times. Translating this DNA gives a protein that differs at residue 10 from the TCRdb one, which belongs to a much larger clone; a read error is likely, and the protein shown is this translation. Per the germline V gene, CDR1 is GEAIGNYY and CDR2 is EKD. Trimming took 1 base from V and 5 from J, leaving 13 bases between them. The length of the CDR3 is 14 residues. TCRdb fed the multiplex PCR reads to CATT. The profile shows over 90,000 delta-chain clones, 0.95% to 1% of them singletons.

This receptor was obtained from a pool of human donors (malaria-infected and uninfected, not separated). V gene TRDV2 combines with J gene TRDJ1; D remains unclear. Here the J gene was assigned by germline matching of the DNA, as TCRdb has none. Sequencing was done on a sample of gamma-delta T cells from blood. CDR3 sequence reads: CACDTVGPRDKLIF. The CDR3 coding sequence is TGTGCCTGTGACACGGTTGGGCCGCGGGATAAACTCATCTTT.